This entry is about one TCR beta chain. This specimen belongs to a study of CD4+ T cells in melanoma. Here immunoSEQ multiplex PCR was the method, and the copy in TCRdb shows in-frame clones only, minus some. The data hold 15,000 to 20,000 clones, with more than 65% observed a single time. V lost 3 bases and J lost 2; bases outside the gene matches: 4. The CDR3 has 16 amino acids. Germline CDR1 and CDR2: SGHRS and YFSETQ. The specimen sequenced was cells from a culture (not recorded whether cultured in vitro). The receptor's source is a human donor with melanoma. The rearrangement joins TRBV5-1 to TRBJ1-6, with 8 bases matching TRBD1. The CDR3 coding sequence is TGCGCCAGCAGCTCTGACAGGGGCACCTATAATTCACCCCTCCACTTT. Its protein product is CASSSDRGTYNSPLHF.